This T cell receptor beta chain was recovered during a study of T cells in Graves' hyperthyroidism and ophthalmopathy. In the study overall: The blood sample was taken at first diagnosis, before treatment began.

This CDR3 contains 14 residues. Germline values: CDR1 SGHVS, CDR2 FQNEAQ. V lost 3 bases and J lost 2, with 10 bases in between. Amplification targeted TCR beta CDR3 regions from RNA transcripts. HTBI primers were used for first-round RT-PCR of the TCR CDR3. A single record per CDR3 protein comes from TCRdb applying MiXCR to the multiplex PCR reads. The sample has about 560,000 distinct CDR3 sequences, 16% seen once. This clonotype was detected many times. Its antigen remains unknown. Stable disease denoted Graves' hyperthyroidism without ophthalmopathy progression within 18 months. Uncontrolled infection, other autoimmune disease, pregnancy or lactation barred patients from enrollment. Broader study findings: The blood repertoire included most of the expanded thyroid clonotypes above 0.001.

V gene TRBV7-8 combines with J gene TRBJ2-5, with D unresolved. The sequence came from a young woman with Graves' hyperthyroidism. The source material was blood. The CDR3 nucleotides read TGTGCCAGCAGCTTCTCCGCCTTTCAAGAGACCCAGTACTTC. Its translation is CASSFSAFQETQYF.